Below, 18 T cell receptor beta chains from the same sample are listed, as sequenced in a study of shared clonotypes between healthy human individuals. TCRdb keeps only in-frame clones here, not all; method: immunoSEQ multiplex PCR. The data show about 2.5 million clones, 80% to 95% seen once. Material for sequencing was naive CD4+ T cells from PBMCs. Subset defined: CD45RA+ positively selected. The receptors come from a man in his late teens or twenties in good health. Some clones in this sample may be carry-over from other donors' samples.

The J gene is TRBJ1-4, the V gene TRBV28; TRBD1 matches at 10 bases. Looked up from germline, CDR1 is MDHEN and CDR2 is SYDVKM. The CDR3 runs to 14 residues. Unmatched junction bases numbered 4, after V lost 5 bases and J lost 7 bases. The CDR3: CASSPRDRGEKLFF. The CDR3 DNA is TGTGCCAGCAGTCCCCGGGACAGGGGTGAAAAACTGTTTTTT.

This rearrangement joins TRBV7-8 to TRBJ1-2; maybe TRBD1 (5 bases). This CDR3 has 11 residues. The V end lost 1 base, the J end lost 12 bases, and 9 bases lay between the germline ends. Looked up from germline, CDR1 is SGHVS and CDR2 is FQNEAQ. In DNA, the CDR3 is TGTGCCAGCAGCTTAGGAGAGGGGAACACCTTC. This translates into CASSLGEGNTF.

The CDR3 protein is CASSLGPDPNQPQHF. The CDR3 DNA is TGTGCCAGCAGCTTAGGTCCAGATCCGAATCAGCCCCAGCATTTT. The chain has TRBV7-2 and TRBJ1-5; D is undetermined. V lost 1 base, J lost 4 bases, and 11 bases lay in between. This CDR3 region has 15 residues. CDR1 and CDR2 (germline): SGHTA, FQGNSA.

This clone has only one observation. CDR3 region: CASSYSGSSGDYGYTF. In nucleotides, the CDR3 is TGTGCCAGCAGTTACTCTGGTTCCTCTGGAGACTATGGCTACACCTTC. The chain has TRBV6-5 and TRBJ1-2, with D unclear. The germline V gene encodes CDR1 MNHEY and CDR2 SVGAGI. The CDR3 loop spans 16 amino acids. V was trimmed by 0 bases and J by 3 bases, leaving 14 bases between them.

This chain joins TRBV28 and TRBJ1-5, with 9 positions matching TRBD1. Germline V CDR1 and CDR2: MDHEN, SYDVKM. The ends lost 6 bases at V and 4 bases at J; junction bases unmatched: 7. The CDR3 consists of 15 residues. CDR3 in DNA: TGTGCCAGCAGCCTACAGGGGGCTAAAAATCAGCCCCAGCATTTT. It encodes CASSLQGAKNQPQHF.

The chain has TRBV6-5 and TRBJ1-1; 8 bases match TRBD1. Germline V gene sequence: CDR1 MNHEY, CDR2 SVGAGI. Trimming removed 5 bases from V and 4 bases from J; junction bases left unmatched: 3. This CDR3 comprises 13 residues. The CDR3 DNA reads TGTGCCAGCAGTGTTACAGGGGGCACTGAAGCTTTCTTT. Protein: CASSVTGGTEAFF.

Of note for this clone: Other DNA sequences in this sample translate to the same CDR3. The V call is TRBV28, the J call TRBJ1-2, with 10 nucleotides matching TRBD1. The ends lost 1 base at V and 6 bases at J; junction bases unmatched: 2. The CDR3 runs to 14 residues. Germline V lookup: CDR1 MDHEN, CDR2 SYDVKM. The CDR3: CASSLLTGGDGYTF. Here the CDR3 DNA reads TGTGCCAGCAGTTTATTGACAGGGGGCGATGGCTACACCTTC.

The chain joins TRBV5-5 to TRBJ2-2; the match to TRBD1 covers 8 bases. The V segment lost 7 bases and the J segment 7 bases; nucleotides outside the gene matches: 9. Germline CDR1 and CDR2: SGHKS and YYEKEE (reference sequence). CDR3 length equals 14 residues. CDR3 residues: CASGRDRQLGELFF. CDR3 nucleotides: TGTGCCAGCGGGCGGGACAGGCAACTCGGGGAGCTGTTTTTT.

With respect to this clone: Other DNA variants within this sample encode the same CDR3. The V gene is TRBV29-1, the J gene TRBJ1-4; D might be TRBD1 (5 bases). V was trimmed by 5 bases and J by 5 bases, leaving 9 bases between them. The CDR3 runs 12 residues. In germline, CDR1 is SQVTM, CDR2 ANQGSEA. The CDR3 protein is CSVLQANEKLFF. DNA of the CDR3: TGCAGCGTTCTACAGGCCAATGAAAAACTGTTTTTT.

With regard to this clone: The identical CDR3 is also encoded by other nucleotide sequences in the sample. The CDR3 region is CASSENGYEQYF. CDR3 bases: TGTGCCAGCAGTGAAAACGGTTACGAGCAGTACTTC. The chain couples TRBV6-1 to TRBJ2-7; D unclear. This CDR3 has 12 amino acids. Per the germline V gene, CDR1 is MNHNS and CDR2 is SASEGT. V lost 2 bases and J 4 bases, leaving 6 bases between the germline ends.

The V gene is TRBV28, the J gene TRBJ2-3, with D hard to call. The CDR3 runs to 14 residues. Germline V gives CDR1 MDHEN, CDR2 SYDVKM. Trimming removed 8 bases at V and 6 bases at J, with 18 bases between. CDR3 in DNA: TGTGCCAGCCTCTCGAGACGGACCCTGGATACGCAGTATTTT. Its translation: CASLSRRTLDTQYF.

This chain links TRBV18 with TRBJ1-1; D gene unclear. Germline CDR1 reads KGHSH; CDR2 reads LQKENI. The CDR3 has 13 amino acids. V was clipped by 5 bases and J by 7 bases, with 14 bases between them. For the CDR3, the DNA is TGTGCCAGCTCATCCGGGCTTGGGAATGAAGCTTTCTTT. It translates to CASSSGLGNEAFF.

The chain combines TRBV6-1 with TRBJ2-2; D gene ambiguous. This CDR3 spans 12 amino acids. Looked up from germline, CDR1 is MNHNS and CDR2 is SASEGT. Trimming stripped 8 bases from V and 3 bases from J, with 7 bases between. The chain's CDR3 is CASGKDTGELFF. The CDR3, as DNA: TGTGCCAGCGGAAAGGACACCGGGGAGCTGTTTTTT.

With regard to this clone: The identical CDR3 is also encoded by other nucleotide sequences in the sample. The chain carries TRBV19 and TRBJ2-5; D might be TRBD2 (6 bases). The CDR3 runs 13 residues. Deletions cut 5 bases from V and 5 bases from J, with 12 bases between. The germline V gene encodes CDR1 LNHDA and CDR2 SQIVND (reference sequence). The chain's CDR3 is CASSWDRGETQYF. CDR3 coding DNA: TGTGCCAGTAGTTGGGACCGGGGGGAGACCCAGTACTTC.

The chain recombines TRBV18 with TRBJ2-7; 7 nucleotides align to TRBD2. The junction had 4 bases not matched to a gene; V was cut back by 2 bases and J by 3 bases. Germline V gene lookup returns CDR1 KGHSH and CDR2 LQKENI. This CDR3 region has 14 residues. The CDR3 sequence: CASSPGRGGYEQYF. The CDR3 DNA reads as TGTGCCAGCTCACCAGGGAGGGGTGGCTACGAGCAGTACTTC. The complete variable domain, with remaining parts taken from reference TRBV18 and TRBJ2-7, reads NAGVMQNPRHLVRRRGQEARLRCSPMKGHSHVYWYRQLPEEGLKFMVYLQKENIIDESGMPKERFSAEFPKEGPSILRIQQVVRGDSAAYFCASSPGRGGYEQYFGPGTRLTVT.

The chain recombines TRBV9 with TRBJ2-5; D is undetermined. Germline V gives CDR1 SGDLS, CDR2 YYNGEE. The CDR3 length is 16 residues. Trimming shortened V by 0 bases and J by 1 base, and 13 bases separated the two germline ends. As DNA, the CDR3 is TGTGCCAGCAGCGTAGAACCAAGGGCCAGCCAAGAGACCCAGTACTTC. Translated, it gives CASSVEPRASQETQYF.

The V gene is TRBV19, the J gene TRBJ2-2; D perhaps matches TRBD1 (7 bases). Trimming took off 3 bases at V and 6 bases at J, with 14 bases between the two ends. There are 15 residues in the CDR3. Germline V gene sequence: CDR1 LNHDA, CDR2 SQIVND (reference sequence). CDR3: CASSIQGGRAGELFF. CDR3 bases: TGTGCCAGTAGTATCCAGGGGGGACGGGCCGGGGAGCTGTTTTTT.

The V gene is TRBV7-8, the J gene TRBJ1-5, with D perhaps matching TRBD1 (5 bases). Trimming pared 4 bases from V and 3 bases from J, leaving 16 bases between. The CDR3 runs 16 residues. CDR1 and CDR2 (germline): SGHVS, FQNEAQ. For the CDR3, the DNA is TGTGCCAGCAGCTCCCAGGGCAGGGAAGCCAATCAGCCCCAGCATTTT. Its protein product is CASSSQGREANQPQHF.